These 7 T cell receptor beta chains were all obtained from the same sample, sequenced in a study of cytomegalovirus exposure and HLA in healthy donors. In the PCR, 60 Vbeta and 13 Jbeta primers were used. The assay was immunoSEQ multiplex PCR, and TCRdb's table has in-frame clones only and misses some. There are under 200,000 clones in the sample; about 88% occur only once, and 2.5% lies in the top ten. Sequenced sample: PBMCs. These receptor sequences come from a man aged 25 to 40 in good health and CMV-seropositive.

As concerns this clone: The sample has other DNA sequences that encode this CDR3 too. The genes are TRBV2 and TRBJ2-1, with TRBD1 matching 8 bases. V lost 6 bases and J lost 4; bases outside the gene matches: 2. The CDR3 consists of 13 residues. Germline V lookup: CDR1 SNHLY, CDR2 FYNNEI. CDR3 protein: CASSGQGYNEQFF. In DNA form, the CDR3 reads TGTGCCAGCAGCGGACAGGGTTACAATGAGCAGTTCTTC.

The J gene is TRBJ1-5, the V gene TRBV4-1; D is unresolved. This CDR3 contains 13 residues. Germline V lookup: CDR1 MGHRA, CDR2 YSYEKL. V was cut by 0 bases and J by 5 bases, with 5 bases left in between. The DNA of the CDR3 is TGCGCCAGCAGCCAAGATGAGGATCAGCCCCAGCATTTT. Its translation: CASSQDEDQPQHF.

The gene calls are TRBV7-8 and TRBJ1-1; D is unclear. Germline V gene lookup returns CDR1 SGHVS and CDR2 FQNEAQ. The CDR3 loop spans 14 amino acids. V gave up 5 bases and J gave up 4 bases, with 14 bases separating them. The CDR3: CASSLQPGTTEAFF. The CDR3 DNA reads TGTGCCAGCAGCCTCCAACCAGGCACCACTGAAGCTTTCTTT.

The gene calls are TRBV23-1 and TRBJ2-7; D not certain. TRBV23-1 is known as an ORF, though its function is uncertain. V shed 3 bases and J shed 2 bases, with 14 bases lying between them. This CDR3 is 15 amino acids long. The CDR3 DNA is TGCGCCAGCAGTCAGGCTACACAGAAAACCTACGAGCAGTACTTC. Translation: CASSQATQKTYEQYF.

This chain uses TRBV2 with TRBJ1-4; D ambiguous. The CDR3 loop spans 15 amino acids. Trimming pared 7 bases from V and 0 bases from J, leaving 12 bases between. Germline V gene data show CDR1 as SNHLY and CDR2 as FYNNEI. CDR3 in DNA: TGTGCCAGCAAGACCGCCCAGGCAACTAATGAAAAACTGTTTTTT. As protein: CASKTAQATNEKLFF.

The chain joins TRBV25-1 to TRBJ1-6; 7 bases line up with TRBD1. The CDR3 is 14 amino acids. CDR1 and CDR2 from the germline V gene are MGHDK and SYGVNS. Trimming removed 6 bases from V and 8 bases from J; junction bases left unmatched: 7. The CDR3 reads CASRTGTAYSPLHF. The CDR3 DNA reads as TGTGCCAGCAGGACCGGGACAGCATATTCACCCCTCCACTTT.

The genes are TRBV19 and TRBJ1-5, with 7 bases fitting TRBD1. Germline CDR1 reads LNHDA; CDR2 reads SQIVND (reference sequence). V was pared by 9 bases and J by 0 bases, with 8 bases of the junction left unmatched. The CDR3 is made up of 15 amino acids. CDR3 sequence: CASRQGLYSNQPQHF. For the CDR3, the DNA is TGTGCCAGCCGACAGGGCCTATATAGCAATCAGCCCCAGCATTTT. Looking up the rest from reference TRBV19 and TRBJ1-5 gives the full variable domain: DGGITQSPKYLFRKEGQNVTLSCEQNLNHDAMYWYRQDPGQGLRLIYYSQIVNDFQKGDIAEGYSVSREKKESFPLTVTSAQKNPTAFYLCASRQGLYSNQPQHFGDGTRLSIL.